This T cell receptor (beta chain) was found in a study of cytomegalovirus exposure and HLA in healthy donors. Trimming removed 8 bases from V and 0 bases from J; junction bases left unmatched: 12. CDR3 length: 16 residues. The germline V gene encodes CDR1 MNHEY and CDR2 SMNVEV (reference sequence). In this sample, this clone turned up once. Its specificity is unknown. The PCR made use of 60 Vbeta and 13 Jbeta primers. Clones were sequenced by immunoSEQ multiplex PCR, and TCRdb holds only the in-frame ones, with some missing. This sample carries around 140,000 clones, roughly 87% of them seen once, and the ten largest clones take roughly 0.5%. Findings of the study overall: When analyzed later, a missense DCLRE1C variant was found to be linked to TCR beta V- and J-gene trimming.

Source material: PBMCs. This sequence originates from a middle-aged woman in good health and CMV-seronegative. The chain joins TRBV27 to TRBJ2-5, with TRBD2 matching over 7 bases. CDR3 loop: CASRNWDYPYQETQYF. CDR3 nucleotide sequence: TGTGCCAGCCGTAATTGGGACTACCCGTACCAAGAGACCCAGTACTTC.